This T cell receptor (beta chain) emerged from a study of T-cell reconstitution after alpha-beta-depleted transplantation in children. This clonotype was counted only a few times. CDR1 is DFQATT, CDR2 SNEGSKA, per germline (reference sequence). The CDR3 has 11 residues. V dropped 5 bases and J dropped 8; count of bases not matched to a gene: 5. Preparation of the TCRbeta library was carried out with unique molecular identifiers. MiXCR, run by TCRdb on the PCR reads, gives a single entry per CDR3 protein. The table lists about 500,000 distinct CDR3 sequences, roughly 33% of them singletons, with approximately 2.3% in the top ten.

The chain combines TRBV20-1 with TRBJ1-2, with 7 bases fitting TRBD1. Sequenced material: PBMCs from the stem cell graft donor, taken from the stem cell graft. The source of this sequence is a human donor who donated a stem cell graft to a child with aplastic anemia. CDR3 loop: CSAWRGRGYTF. DNA of the CDR3: TGCAGTGCTTGGAGGGGGCGCGGCTACACCTTC.